A few counts support the clone carrying this T cell receptor beta chain. These data belong to a study of blood T cell repertoires in COVID-19. Profiling relied on immunoSEQ multiplex PCR, and the TCRdb table lists in-frame clones only, not all of them. The sample carries 88,000 or so clones, 65% to 90% recorded once. V was pared by 3 bases and J by 12 bases, with 13 bases between. The germline gives CDR1 SGHRS, CDR2 YFSETQ. CDR3 size: 13 residues. The sequenced sample consisted of peripheral blood. The chain joins TRBV5-1 to TRBJ1-6; D is possibly TRBD1 (6 bases). The origin of this receptor is a man in his sixties with acute or convalescent COVID-19. The DNA for the CDR3 is TGCGCCAGCAGCTCTCCGGCAGGGGAACCCCTCCACTTT. Translated: CASSSPAGEPLHF.